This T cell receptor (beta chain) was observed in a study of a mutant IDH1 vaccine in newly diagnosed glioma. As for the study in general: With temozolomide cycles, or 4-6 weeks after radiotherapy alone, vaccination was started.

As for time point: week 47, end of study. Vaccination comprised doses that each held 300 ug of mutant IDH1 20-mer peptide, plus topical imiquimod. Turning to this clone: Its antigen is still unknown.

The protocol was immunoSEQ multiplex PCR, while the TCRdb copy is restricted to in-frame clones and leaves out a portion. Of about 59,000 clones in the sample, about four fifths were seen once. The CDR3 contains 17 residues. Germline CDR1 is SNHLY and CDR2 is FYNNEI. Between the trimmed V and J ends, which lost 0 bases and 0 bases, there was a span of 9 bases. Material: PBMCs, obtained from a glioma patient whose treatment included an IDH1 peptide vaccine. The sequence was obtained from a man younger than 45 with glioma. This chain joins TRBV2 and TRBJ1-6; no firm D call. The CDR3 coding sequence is TGTGCCAGCAGTGAAGCGCTTGGAATCTCCTATAATTCACCCCTCCACTTT. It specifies CASSEALGISYNSPLHF.